Reported below is one TCR beta chain. Its target is unknown. The CDR3 covers 15 residues. TCRdb's table, derived via immunoSEQ multiplex PCR, lists solely in-frame clones and lacks some. The table lists some 60,000 clones, about 80% of them singletons. This entry is derived from a study of T cell responses to AZD1222 COVID-19 vaccine. Study-wide findings and caveats: Only 5 to 7 AZD1222 recipients were seropositive at baseline. Spike-specific TCR breadth rose after two AZD1222 doses, and depth rose as well. No day 14 peak samples; only post-peak repertoires were characterized.

Recipients boosted at about 4 weeks or about 12 weeks are pooled. The TCR sequence derives from an adult who received the AZD1222 COVID-19 vaccine. The sequencing used peripheral blood, collected 28 days after the second AZD1222 dose. The V and J genes are TRBV21-1 and TRBJ2-7; the table's D call, TRBD1, was not checked against the DNA. TRBV21-1 is deemed a pseudogene. The CDR3, as DNA: TGTGCCAGCAACCTTCAACGCACAGGGTCCCACGAGCAGTACTTC. Translation gives CASNLQRTGSHEQYF.